The 2 T cell receptor beta chains given below trace back to one sample, sequenced in a study of T cell repertoires in cytomegalovirus infection. In TCRdb, the reads were re-called with MiXCR into one record per CDR3 protein. This sample has hundreds of thousands of distinct CDR3 sequences, with over 7.5% found just once. Sequenced input: PBMCs. These receptors all stem from a human donor in good health (CMV status not recorded). Some clones in this sample may be carry-over from other donors' samples.

This clonotype was found a few times. The chain has TRBV6-2 or TRBV6-3 and TRBJ2-1, with D tentatively TRBD2 (5 bases). Germline CDR1 is MNHEY and CDR2 is SVGEGT. The CDR3 covers 17 residues. V shed 7 bases and J shed 1 base, with 20 bases lying between them. The DNA of the CDR3 is TGTGCCAGCACCTACGGGTCGGGAAGAGGATCCTACAATGAGCAGTTCTTC. It is translated as CASTYGSGRGSYNEQFF.

This clonotype has at least ten counts. The chain links TRBV4-3 to TRBJ2-1, with 8 bases fitting TRBD2. The CDR3 has 19 residues. Looked up from germline, CDR1 is LGHNA and CDR2 is YSLEER. The V gene end was trimmed by 4 bases and the J gene end by 7 bases; junction bases not matched to a gene: 21. This CDR3 reads CASSLGRAGFVSGSNEQFF. The CDR3 bases are TGCGCCAGCAGCCTCGGGAGGGCCGGGTTCGTTTCAGGTTCGAATGAGCAGTTCTTC.